These 20 T cell receptor beta chains were sequenced from one sample in a study of T cells in Graves' hyperthyroidism and ophthalmopathy (dated by TCRdb to between 2018 and 2020). Libraries came from multiplex PCR. Sequenced on an Illumina HiSeq 2000. The TCR beta CDR3 regions were amplified from the RNA transcripts. For the first round of RT-PCR on the TCR CDR3, the HTBI primer set was used together with the Qiagen OneStep RT-PCR kit. TCRdb reran the public reads through fastp at Q25 and MiXCR, keeping productive beta chains. Rows with a matching CDR3 protein are joined into one entry that keeps the most common DNA and genes. This sample comprises some 500,000 distinct CDR3 sequences, over 13% of them detected only once. Together, the top ten hold under 20% of the sample. Sequencing used blood. Receptors originate from a woman under 30 with Graves' hyperthyroidism.

In the case of this clonotype: One end of the junction does not line up with germline, which may come from a read error. V usage is TRBV4-2 and J usage is TRBJ2-7; no reliable D call. This CDR3 comprises 12 residues. CDR1 LGHNA and CDR2 YNFKEQ come from the germline V gene. CDR3 sequence (DNA): TGTGCCCGCAGCCAAGACGAAAGTCCGCAGTACTTC. Its protein is CARSQDESPQYF.

The table lists this clonotype with many counts. This chain connects TRBV7-3 to TRBJ1-1; D unclear. Germline CDR1 is SGHTA and CDR2 is FQGTGA. The V and J ends lost 5 bases and 0 bases respectively, with 7 bases between them. The CDR3 totals 13 residues. The CDR3 is CASSTQMNTEAFF. The DNA of the CDR3 is TGTGCCAGCAGCACCCAGATGAACACTGAAGCTTTCTTT.

This clonotype was picked up many times. V usage is TRBV29-1 and J usage is TRBJ1-1, with 10 bases matching TRBD1. From germline, CDR1 is SQVTM and CDR2 ANQGSEA. CDR3 length equals 15 residues. With V trimmed by 3 bases and J by 2 bases, 6 bases remained unmatched. The CDR3 loop reads CSVERGQGTNTEAFF. CDR3 DNA sequence: TGCAGCGTTGAGAGGGGACAGGGGACAAACACTGAAGCTTTCTTT.

This clonotype has a count of ten or more. This rearrangement joins TRBV20-1 to TRBJ1-2, with 8 bases lining up with TRBD1. J lost 5 bases, V lost 3 bases, and 8 bases had no gene match. Germline assignment: CDR1 DFQATT and CDR2 SNEGSKA (reference sequence). The CDR3 contains 14 residues. CDR3 residues: CSASPPQGAYGYTF. The CDR3 nucleotides are TGCAGTGCTAGTCCCCCCCAGGGGGCATATGGCTACACCTTC.

The chain is built from TRBV19 and TRBJ1-4; maybe TRBD1 (5 bases). Germline loops: CDR1 LNHDA, CDR2 SQIVND (reference sequence). V lost 6 bases, J lost 10 bases, and 18 bases lay in between. This CDR3 contains 14 residues. The chain's CDR3 is CASRGTPGQGKLFF. CDR3 in DNA: TGTGCCAGTAGGGGGACTCCCGGGCAGGGAAAACTGTTTTTT.

This clonotype was found a few times. The chain links TRBV6-1 to TRBJ1-5; D ambiguous. Germline V CDR1 and CDR2: MNHNS, SASEGT. Trimming cost V 7 bases and J 0 bases, with 10 bases left between them. The CDR3 consists of 14 residues. CDR3 residues: CASIPTHSNQPQHF. CDR3 nucleotides: TGTGCCAGCATTCCCACCCATAGCAATCAGCCCCAGCATTTT.

This clonotype was counted at least ten times. The genes are TRBV11-3 and TRBJ2-7, with TRBD2 as a possible D gene (6 bases). The ends were cut back, 5 bases at V and 3 bases at J, with 14 bases in the middle. Germline CDR1 is SGHNT and CDR2 is YENEEA. This CDR3 is 14 amino acids long. The CDR3, as DNA: TGTGCCAGCAGCCCAATAGCGGAGGGCTACGAGCAGTACTTC. This sequence encodes CASSPIAEGYEQYF.

This clonotype was recorded at least ten times. The chain is built from TRBV11-3 and TRBJ2-2, with 8 bases lining up with TRBD1. The germline CDR1 and CDR2 sequences are SGHNT and YENEEA. The V gene end was trimmed by 5 bases and the J gene end by 7 bases; junction bases not matched to a gene: 9. This CDR3 has 15 amino acids. The CDR3 is CASSPRTGPGGELFF. CDR3 DNA sequence: TGTGCCAGCAGCCCACGGACAGGGCCCGGCGGGGAGCTGTTTTTT.

Comments on this clonotype: An end of the junction differs from the germline gene, which may be a read error. The genes are TRBV20-1 and TRBJ2-2, with TRBD2 identical over 10 bases. Per the germline V gene, CDR1 is DFQATT and CDR2 is SNEGSKA (reference sequence). The CDR3 has 11 amino acids. DNA of the CDR3: TGCAGTGCTAGGCGTCTAGCGGGAGTGTATTTT. Amino acids: CSARRLAGVYF.

This clonotype was seen repeatedly, ten times or more. The V gene is TRBV2, the J gene TRBJ2-1; 14 bases map to TRBD2. This CDR3 is built from 14 residues. Trimming cost V 7 bases and J 7 bases; bases outside gene matches: 3. Germline CDR1 and CDR2: SNHLY and FYNNEI. This CDR3 is CASIRLAGGNEQFF. The CDR3 coding sequence is TGTGCCAGCATAAGACTAGCGGGAGGGAATGAGCAGTTCTTC.

The rearrangement uses TRBV5-1 and TRBJ2-3, with D unresolved. The CDR3 covers 15 residues. With 3 bases removed from V and 3 bases from J, the gap between germline ends came to 14 bases. Germline lookup yields CDR1 SGHRS and CDR2 YFSETQ. CDR3 protein: CASSYAGNPTDTQYF. CDR3 bases: TGCGCCAGCAGCTATGCTGGGAATCCTACAGATACGCAGTATTTT.

This clonotype was found many times. V and J are TRBV12-3 or TRBV12-4 and TRBJ1-3; D uncertain. Trimming removed 1 base from V and 4 bases from J, with 2 bases in between. The CDR3 is 12 amino acids. This CDR3 is CASSLVGNTIYF. CDR3 in DNA: TGTGCCAGCAGTTTAGTGGGAAACACCATATATTTT.

This clonotype was observed a few times. The chain has TRBV7-3 and TRBJ2-6; 7 bases map to TRBD1. Trimming at V came to 6 bases and at J to 0 bases, leaving 14 bases not matched to a gene. Germline V gives CDR1 SGHTA, CDR2 FQGTGA. The CDR3 is made up of 19 amino acids. CDR3 coding DNA: TGTGCCAGCAGACCCGATACAGGGGCCTTTAACTCTGGGGCCAACGTCCTGACTTTC. Translated: CASRPDTGAFNSGANVLTF. Full variable domain (remainder filled in from reference TRBV7-3 and TRBJ2-6): GAGVSQTPSNKVTEKGKYVELRCDPISGHTALYWYRQSLGQGPEFLIYFQGTGAADDSGLPNDRFFAVRPEGSVSTLKIQRTERGDSAVYLCASRPDTGAFNSGANVLTFGAGSRLTVL.

This clonotype was detected many times. J is TRBJ2-1 and V is TRBV6-1; D assignment may be TRBD1 or TRBD2 (5 bases each). The germline CDR1 and CDR2 sequences are MNHNS and SASEGT. V was cut by 5 bases and J by 2 bases, with 13 bases left in between. The CDR3 is made up of 15 amino acids. CDR3 in DNA: TGTGCCAGCAGTTATTCCAGGGACCCCTACAATGAGCAGTTCTTC. Its translation: CASSYSRDPYNEQFF.

The V call is TRBV2, the J call TRBJ2-2; 15 bases fit TRBD2. V lost 6 bases to trimming and J lost 6 bases; unmatched junction nucleotides: 8. Germline V gene sequence: CDR1 SNHLY, CDR2 FYNNEI. The CDR3 runs to 17 residues. The CDR3 DNA sequence: TGTGCCAGCAGGAGGGGACTAGCGGGAGGATCTGCCGGGGAGCTGTTTTTT. This gives the protein CASRRGLAGGSAGELFF.

This clonotype appeared a few times. V usage is TRBV30 and J usage is TRBJ2-3, with D tentatively TRBD2 (6 bases). The V end lost 6 bases, the J end lost 8 bases, and 9 bases lay between the germline ends. The V gene's germline CDR1 is GTSNPN and CDR2 SVGIG (reference sequence). This CDR3 has 10 residues. The CDR3 bases are TGTGCCTGTAAGACTAGTACGCAGTATTTT. Protein product: CACKTSTQYF.

This clonotype came up a few times. The chain combines TRBV3-1 with TRBJ2-1; D not resolved. Germline V gives CDR1 LGHDT, CDR2 YNNKEL (reference sequence). The CDR3 contains 14 residues. V lost 4 bases and J lost 6, with 13 bases in between. CDR3 bases: TGTGCCAGCAGCCCCATACTACTCCCCAATGAGCAGTTCTTC. It yields the protein CASSPILLPNEQFF.

This clonotype came up many times. The chain joins TRBV7-9 to TRBJ2-1, with D perhaps matching TRBD2 (5 bases). This CDR3 spans 16 amino acids. Germline-derived CDR1 and CDR2 are SEHNR and FQNEAQ (reference sequence). The germline V and J ends were trimmed by 3 bases and 6 bases, with 18 bases remaining between them. CDR3 nucleotide sequence: TGTGCCAGCAGCTTTGTTTCCCTAGCTCCCTTCAATGAGCAGTTCTTC. Translation: CASSFVSLAPFNEQFF.

The rearrangement uses TRBV19 and TRBJ1-1, with D perhaps TRBD1 (5 bases). The CDR3 extends over 13 amino acids. In germline, CDR1 is LNHDA, CDR2 SQIVND (reference sequence). The V gene lost 5 bases and the J gene lost 7 bases, with 14 bases spanning the gap. The CDR3 region is CASSRGLQIEAFF. Written as DNA, the CDR3 is TGTGCCAGTAGTCGGGGACTCCAGATTGAAGCTTTCTTT.

This clonotype was counted at least ten times. This sequence joins TRBV12-3 or TRBV12-4 and TRBJ2-5, with D possibly TRBD1 on 6 matching bases. Trimming left V 6 bases short and J 8 bases short, with 13 bases between. The CDR3 spans 12 residues. The CDR3 is CASRRTENTQYF. The DNA for the CDR3 is TGTGCCAGCAGGAGGACAGAAAATACCCAGTACTTC.